The source of this T cell receptor beta chain is a study of T cell changes during pregnancy in multiple sclerosis. The assay was immunoSEQ multiplex PCR, and TCRdb's table has in-frame clones only and misses some. The profile shows fewer than 65,000 clones, 90% of them singletons. CDR3 size: 14 residues. The V end was cut by 3 bases, the J end by 4 bases, with 12 bases between. Germline loops: CDR1 LNHDA, CDR2 SQIVND (reference sequence). The clonotype was recovered from a female donor in good health, enrolled as a control in a pregnancy study. The sequences come from peripheral blood, collected in the first trimester of pregnancy. V and J are TRBV19 and TRBJ1-2, with D possibly TRBD1 on 5 matching bases. The CDR3 nucleotides are TGTGCCAGTAGTATTGACAGCAAGATCTATGGCTACACCTTC. Translating gives CASSIDSKIYGYTF.